Only a few counts were recorded for the clone carrying this TCR beta chain. The antigen remains unidentified. This may come from a read error, since a much larger clone is one base off. The library came from three nested PCR rounds adapted from ARM-PCR protocols. TCRdb re-analysed the multiplex PCR reads in MiXCR, keeping a single row per CDR3 protein. The sample shows 200,000 to 250,000 distinct CDR3 sequences, about 76% of them seen only once. This sample was included in a study of tumor and adjacent non-tumor tissue in lung cancer. Findings of the study overall: Significantly higher TCR diversity was found in tumor than normal lung. Higher tumor TCR diversity was associated with shorter survival.

This sample's RNA came from whole unsorted tissue. Donors were chemotherapy-naive, newly diagnosed lung cancer surgical patients in China, August–late 2014. The CDR3 runs to 14 residues. V was clipped by 3 bases and J by 0 bases, with 7 bases between them. The germline gives CDR1 SGHNT, CDR2 YENEEA. Sequencing used lung tumor tissue. This sequence joins TRBV11-3 and TRBJ2-3, with a tentative D call TRBD2 (6 bases). The TCR was taken from a man aged 55 to 70 with non-small cell lung cancer. The CDR3 DNA reads TGTGCCAGCAGCTTTGGGACTAGCACAGATACGCAGTATTTT. It yields the protein CASSFGTSTDTQYF.